The sequence of this TCR beta chain was determined in a study of blood T cell repertoires in COVID-19. Study as a whole: Specimens from acute and convalescent COVID-19 originated in the United States, Italy and Spain.

In the original processing: Amplifying reference gene primers gave estimates of nucleated cell counts. Sequencing was performed with immunoSEQ multiplex PCR; in TCRdb, only in-frame clones are kept and a portion is missing. V, J and clone size derive from that table, while D and trimming were established from the DNA sequence. The sample comprises 120,000 to 150,000 clones, roughly nine tenths of which are singletons, and around 1.6% rests with the top ten. Germline assignment: CDR1 SGHRS and CDR2 YFSETQ. The CDR3 has 14 amino acids. Losses at the gene ends were 4 bases for V and 1 base for J; bases not matched to a gene: 2.

Sample: peripheral blood. The chain links TRBV5-1 to TRBJ2-3; 8 nucleotides match TRBD2. The clonotype originates from a human donor in a cohort sampled during active COVID-19. The CDR3 sequence is CASSGTSGTDTQYF. The DNA of the CDR3 is TGCGCCAGCAGCGGGACTAGTGGCACAGATACGCAGTATTTT.